This TCR beta chain was captured in a study of Graves' ophthalmopathy and Graves' hyperthyroidism. Study outcomes and limitations: The model reached roughly 70% sensitivity and 72.22% specificity for predicting ophthalmopathy progression.

Clinicians made diagnoses from clinical symptoms, serum thyroxine, TRAb, thyroid ultrasound and orbital computed tomography. Germline values: CDR1 MGHDK, CDR2 SYGVNS. V was clipped by 6 bases and J by 2 bases; unmatched bases: 3. This CDR3 contains 13 residues. Amplified TCR beta CDR3 regions were obtained using RNA transcripts as template. The first round was an RT-PCR with HTBI primers, and the second round was a multiplex PCR. Using its own MiXCR run on the multiplex PCR reads, TCRdb lists one record per CDR3 protein. The sample lists about 740,000 distinct CDR3 sequences, approximately 40% occurring once. This clonotype was seen only a few times. The antigen is undetermined.

Sequencing used peripheral blood. This clonotype was sampled from an adult man with Graves' ophthalmopathy. The chain joins TRBV25-1 to TRBJ1-2; 7 bases match TRBD1. The CDR3 spells CASRGQENYGYTF. The CDR3 DNA reads as TGTGCCAGCAGAGGACAGGAAAACTATGGCTACACCTTC.